This T cell receptor (beta chain) was profiled in a study of regulatory T cells in long-lasting Graves disease. The sample's time point: persistent/refractory GD, antithyroid drugs over 5 years with positive TRAb. PBMC-extracted RNA yielded the TCR library. Combining iRepertoire HTBI primers with Arm-PCR of CDR3 regions, the authors built TCR beta libraries. TCRdb reprocessed the multiplex PCR reads via MiXCR and lists one record per CDR3 protein. The table includes around 400,000 distinct CDR3 sequences, roughly a fifth detected once. The V end lost 1 base, the J end lost 8 bases, and 4 bases lay between the germline ends. CDR3 length: 11 residues. Germline lookup yields CDR1 SGHTS and CDR2 YDEGEE. Study-wide points: The number of shared public clonotypes was higher in persistent patients (roughly 3,000) than new patients (more than 850).

This clonotype was observed a single time. What it recognizes is unknown. Sequences were derived from peripheral blood mononuclear cells (PBMCs), sampled when the disease was refractory, from a patient treated with antithyroid drugs. V and J are TRBV5-8 and TRBJ1-3; D is undetermined. The receptor comes from a female donor with Graves disease. The CDR3 region is CASSLSDTIYF. CDR3 DNA: TGTGCCAGCAGCTTGAGTGACACCATATATTTT. Full variable domain (remainder filled in from reference TRBV5-8 and TRBJ1-3): EAGVTQSPTHLIKTRGQQATLRCSPISGHTSVYWYQQALGLGLQFLLWYDEGEERNRGNFPPRFSGRQFPNYSSELNVNALELEDSALYLCASSLSDTIYFGEGSWLTVV.